Listed here are 8 T cell receptor beta chains from one sample, sequenced in a study of blood T cell repertoires in COVID-19. Sequencing was performed with immunoSEQ multiplex PCR; in TCRdb, only in-frame clones are kept and a portion is missing. The sample gives 200,000 or so clones, roughly 85% of which show up once; less than 14% is in the top ten. The sample taken for sequencing was PBMCs or T cells enriched from blood (not recorded which). Receptor source: a man aged 25 to 40 who had recovered from COVID-19.

The gene calls are TRBV7-2 and TRBJ1-2; D uncertain. Trimming removed 4 bases from V and 3 bases from J, with 9 bases in between. CDR1 and CDR2 from the germline V gene are SGHTA and FQGNSA. This CDR3 has 13 amino acids. The CDR3 spells CASSSFSDYGYTF. The CDR3 region has the DNA TGTGCCAGCAGCTCCTTTTCAGACTATGGCTACACCTTC.

This clone came up a few times. The genes are TRBV4-2 and TRBJ2-7; D is possibly TRBD2 (5 bases). The CDR3 spans 14 residues. Germline V gives CDR1 LGHNA, CDR2 YNFKEQ. V gave up 1 base and J gave up 4 bases, with 11 bases separating them. The CDR3: CASSQAGERYEQYF. In nucleotides, the CDR3 is TGTGCCAGCAGCCAAGCCGGGGAGAGATACGAGCAGTACTTC.

This clone has more than one count but fewer than ten. V gene TRBV7-9 combines with J gene TRBJ1-5, with 8 bases that match TRBD1. Germline V gene sequence: CDR1 SEHNR, CDR2 FQNEAQ (reference sequence). The trim removed 5 bases at V and 6 bases at J, leaving 9 bases unmatched. The CDR3 is 15 amino acids. Written as DNA, the CDR3 is TGTGCCAGCAGCCCCGGCCTAGACAGGGGTCAGCCCCAGCATTTT. Protein sequence: CASSPGLDRGQPQHF.

The chain has TRBV9 and TRBJ2-2; 9 nucleotides agree with TRBD1. Germline trimming cut 1 base from V and 6 bases from J; bases unmatched to any gene: 4. CDR3 size: 15 residues. From germline, CDR1 is SGDLS and CDR2 YYNGEE. CDR3 sequence reads: CASSVTGQGAGELFF. Here the CDR3 DNA reads TGTGCCAGCAGCGTAACGGGACAGGGCGCCGGGGAGCTGTTTTTT. Filled out from reference TRBV9 and TRBJ2-2, the complete variable domain reads DSGVTQTPKHLITATGQRVTLRCSPRSGDLSVYWYQQSLDQGLQFLIQYYNGEERAKGNILERFSAQQFPDLHSELNLSSLELGDSALYFCASSVTGQGAGELFFGEGSRLTVL.

The CDR3: CATSTRSTDTQYF. DNA for the CDR3: TGTGCCACCAGCACCAGGTCCACAGATACGCAGTATTTT. The V gene is TRBV15, the J gene TRBJ2-3; D is uncertain. The CDR3 has 13 amino acids. Trimming took off 4 bases at V and 2 bases at J, with 7 bases between the two ends. Germline loops: CDR1 LNHNV, CDR2 YYDKDF (reference sequence).

The chain joins TRBV25-1 to TRBJ1-2; 8 positions agree with TRBD1. The V and J ends lost 4 bases and 5 bases, in that order; junction bases with no gene match: 3. Per the germline V gene, CDR1 is MGHDK and CDR2 is SYGVNS. The CDR3 has 13 amino acids. CDR3 nucleotides: TGTGCCAGCAGTGGATGGACAGGGTATGGCTACACCTTC. It encodes CASSGWTGYGYTF.

This clone was detected once. The V gene is TRBV13, the J gene TRBJ2-1; no definite D call. The germline gives CDR1 PRHDT, CDR2 FYEKMQ (reference sequence). This CDR3 comprises 11 residues. With 2 bases removed from V and 10 bases from J, the gap between germline ends came to 6 bases. CDR3 nucleotides: TGTGCCAGCAGCTTAATCTCCGAGCAGTTCTTC. It is translated as CASSLISEQFF.

There are a few counts of this clone. The chain recombines TRBV19 with TRBJ1-6, with D perhaps matching TRBD1 (6 bases). The CDR3 has 16 residues. Germline V lookup: CDR1 LNHDA, CDR2 SQIVND (reference sequence). Trimming took off 5 bases at V and 0 bases at J, with 11 bases between the two ends. The CDR3 DNA sequence: TGTGCCAGTAGTCAGACAGGCTTCTCCTATAATTCACCCCTCCACTTT. Translation: CASSQTGFSYNSPLHF.